The 32 T cell receptor beta chains below all came from one sample that was sequenced in a study of molecular identifiers for immune sequencing clone quantification. One entry per CDR3 protein, called by TCRdb with MiXCR from the PCR reads. The data contain about 510,000 distinct CDR3 sequences, about 25% of them singletons. The material sequenced was naive CD8+ T cells from blood, with Jurkat cell RNA spiked in. Subset reported: FACS-sorted CD8+CD4-CCR7+CD45RA+ naive T cells. These receptors all stem from a human donor in good health. Some libraries in this study had Jurkat cell RNA spiked in.

The chain combines TRBV7-9 with TRBJ1-1; 7 positions agree with TRBD1. The V segment lost 5 bases and the J segment 6 bases; nucleotides outside the gene matches: 6. The germline CDR1 and CDR2 sequences are SEHNR and FQNEAQ (reference sequence). The CDR3 is 13 amino acids. In DNA form, the CDR3 reads TGTGCCAGCAGCCCCAGACAGGGCCCTGAAGCTTTCTTT. Amino acid sequence: CASSPRQGPEAFF.

There are many counts of this clonotype. The chain couples TRBV28 to TRBJ1-1; D ambiguous. V was trimmed by 2 bases and J by 4 bases, leaving 11 bases between them. Germline CDR1 MDHEN, CDR2 SYDVKM. CDR3 length: 14 amino acids. CDR3 DNA: TGTGCCAGCAGTTTAACCCAGGTCGGCACTGAAGCTTTCTTT. It is translated as CASSLTQVGTEAFF.

This clonotype has ten or more counts. This chain connects TRBV6-6 to TRBJ1-1, with D uncertain. CDR1 is MNHNY and CDR2 is SVGAGI in the germline V gene (reference sequence). The CDR3 has 13 residues. The V end was cut by 5 bases, the J end by 8 bases, with 15 bases between. The CDR3 here is CASSGGQTREAFF. The CDR3, as DNA: TGTGCCAGCAGTGGAGGTCAGACCAGGGAAGCTTTCTTT.

Notes on this clonotype: One base away lies a much larger clone, so this may be a sequencing read error. V is TRBV7-9 and J is TRBJ1-1, with a weak D call TRBD1 (5 bases). From germline, CDR1 is SEHNR and CDR2 FQNEAQ (reference sequence). The CDR3 sequence is 13 residues long. CDR3 DNA sequence: TGTGCCGGCAGCTTAGAGAGGGGTCCTGAAGCTTTCTTT. Translating it yields CAGSLERGPEAFF.

V usage is TRBV20-1 and J usage is TRBJ2-7; tentatively, D is TRBD2 (5 bases). The germline V gene encodes CDR1 DFQATT and CDR2 SNEGSKA (reference sequence). Trimming pared 5 bases from V and 3 bases from J, leaving 14 bases between. The CDR3 contains 13 residues. The CDR3 DNA reads as TGCAGTGCTTGGGGAGACCTGGACTACGAGCAGTACTTC. Protein product: CSAWGDLDYEQYF.

The genes are TRBV4-3 and TRBJ2-1; D is ambiguous. This CDR3 has 15 residues. Trimming took 3 bases from V and 5 from J, leaving 14 bases between them. Germline loops: CDR1 LGHNA, CDR2 YSLEER. CDR3 residues: CASSQERPANNEQFF. The CDR3 DNA reads TGCGCCAGCAGCCAGGAACGACCAGCCAACAATGAGCAGTTCTTC.

CDR3 sequence: CASRRGSSAAFF. The CDR3, as DNA: TGTGCCAGCAGGCGGGGGTCGTCTGCAGCTTTCTTT. The chain recombines TRBV7-9 with TRBJ1-1; perhaps TRBD1 as D (5 bases). The CDR3 has 12 residues. In germline, CDR1 is SEHNR, CDR2 FQNEAQ (reference sequence). V lost 6 bases and J lost 10, with 15 bases in between.

This CDR3 reads CASSSRLAEYNEQYF. CDR3 bases: TGTGCCAGCAGCTCCCGGTTAGCGGAGTACAATGAGCAGTACTTC. The V call is TRBV11-2, the J call TRBJ2-5, with D tentatively TRBD2 (6 bases). The CDR3 extends over 15 amino acids. CDR1 and CDR2 from the germline V gene are SGHAT and FQNNGV. The V end lost 4 bases, the J end lost 11 bases, and 23 bases lay between the germline ends.

Turning to this clonotype: A read error is possible here, since a much larger clone lies one base away. This chain connects TRBV2 to TRBJ2-7, with unresolved D. The V gene's germline CDR1 is SNHLY and CDR2 FYNNEI. Trimming stripped 5 bases from V and 1 base from J, with 9 bases between. This CDR3 region has 13 residues. CDR3 amino acids: CASSQQESYEQYF. CDR3 nucleotide sequence: TGTGCCAGCAGTCAGCAGGAGTCCTACGAGCAGTACTTC.

Note on this clonotype: An end of the junction differs from the germline gene, which may be a read error. The CDR3 spells CASSYLGHPGQLQHF. CDR3 DNA: TGTGCCAGCAGTTACCTAGGCCATCCAGGTCAGCTCCAGCATTTT. The rearrangement links TRBV6-2 or TRBV6-3 to TRBJ1-5, with D uncertain. The CDR3 is 15 residues long. Germline-derived CDR1 and CDR2 are MNHEY and SVGEGT.

V gene TRBV4-3 combines with J gene TRBJ2-3; 8 bases align to TRBD2. Germline V gene data show CDR1 as LGHNA and CDR2 as YSLEER. Germline trimming cut 0 bases from V and 2 bases from J; bases unmatched to any gene: 4. The CDR3 totals 16 residues. CDR3 residues: CASSQEWRGATDTQYF. DNA of the CDR3: TGCGCCAGCAGCCAAGAGTGGCGGGGGGCCACAGATACGCAGTATTTT.

This clonotype was picked up a small number of times. This rearrangement joins TRBV7-9 to TRBJ2-7; 8 bases align to TRBD2. CDR3 size: 14 residues. Trimming took 2 bases from V and 7 from J; bases not matched to a gene: 7. Germline V lookup: CDR1 SEHNR, CDR2 FQNEAQ (reference sequence). CDR3 sequence: CASSLSPGGEEQYF. CDR3 bases: TGTGCCAGCAGCTTATCACCGGGGGGGGAGGAGCAGTACTTC.

This clonotype has a count of ten or more. The gene calls are TRBV11-2 and TRBJ2-1, with a possible D match to TRBD2 (6 bases). Germline V gene data show CDR1 as SGHAT and CDR2 as FQNNGV. With 4 bases removed from V and 5 bases from J, the gap between germline ends came to 9 bases. CDR3 length: 13 residues. CDR3 residues: CASSSTSHNEQFF. CDR3 nucleotide sequence: TGTGCCAGCAGCTCGACTAGTCACAATGAGCAGTTCTTC.

Note on this clonotype: One end of the junction fails to match germline, which may point to a read error. J is TRBJ2-5 and V is TRBV7-2; the D gene is possibly TRBD1 (5 bases). This CDR3 is built from 15 residues. CDR1 and CDR2 from the germline V gene are SGHTA and FQGNSA. The CDR3 DNA follows: TGTGTCAGCAGCTTATTTCTCACAGGTCAAGAGACCCAGTACTTC. It encodes CVSSLFLTGQETQYF.

The chain is built from TRBV6-2 or TRBV6-3 and TRBJ2-7, with D possibly matching TRBD2 (5 bases). With 6 bases removed from V and 3 bases from J, the gap between germline ends came to 21 bases. The CDR3 contains 16 residues. The germline V gene encodes CDR1 MNHEY and CDR2 SVGEGT. CDR3 sequence (DNA): TGTGCCAGCAGCGAACCGCATTCAGGACTCGTCTACGAGCAGTACTTC. Encoded protein: CASSEPHSGLVYEQYF.

This clonotype was detected many times. This chain joins TRBV9 and TRBJ2-3, with D perhaps TRBD2 (6 bases). Trimming shortened V by 7 bases and J by 6 bases, and 15 bases separated the two germline ends. The germline V gene has CDR1 SGDLS and CDR2 YYNGEE. CDR3 length: 13 amino acids. The CDR3 loop is CASAAGSVDTQYF. For the CDR3, the DNA is TGTGCCAGCGCGGCGGGATCCGTCGATACGCAGTATTTT.

This chain uses TRBV12-3 or TRBV12-4 with TRBJ2-3, with D perhaps matching TRBD2 (6 bases). The length of the CDR3 is 17 residues. With 4 bases removed from V and 3 bases from J, the gap between germline ends came to 20 bases. As DNA, the CDR3 is TGTGCCAGCAGTTGGGGGTGGGCTAGCGAAGGGACAGATACGCAGTATTTT. This translates into CASSWGWASEGTDTQYF.

This clonotype showed up just a few times. V and J are TRBV10-3 and TRBJ2-7; 9 nucleotides align to TRBD1. This CDR3 spans 17 amino acids. Germline trimming cut 2 bases from V and 5 bases from J; bases unmatched to any gene: 13. Per the germline V gene, CDR1 is ENHRY and CDR2 is SYGVKD. The CDR3 reads CAISEPDRGRDRDEQYF. The CDR3 DNA reads as TGTGCCATCAGTGAGCCGGACAGGGGACGGGATCGGGACGAGCAGTACTTC.

This clonotype occurred many times. The chain employs TRBV5-4 and TRBJ2-7; D assignment may be TRBD1 or TRBD2 (5 bases each). With 4 bases removed from V and 12 bases from J, the gap between germline ends came to 17 bases. CDR3 length equals 12 residues. Germline assignment: CDR1 SGHNT and CDR2 YYREEE (reference sequence). This CDR3 reads CASSIGTGEGYF. For the CDR3, the DNA is TGTGCCAGCAGCATCGGGACCGGCGAGGGGTACTTC.

This clonotype showed up just a few times. The chain is built from TRBV2 and TRBJ1-4, with 8 nucleotides matching TRBD1. The CDR3 sequence is 13 residues long. V trimming: 4 bases; J trimming: 8 bases; junction bases outside the gene matches: 3. The germline gives CDR1 SNHLY, CDR2 FYNNEI. CDR3 sequence (DNA): TGTGCCAGCAGTGCTGCAGGGGGCGAAAAACTGTTTTTT. Its translation: CASSAAGGEKLFF.

A few counts support this clonotype. This rearrangement joins TRBV4-3 to TRBJ1-5; D unresolved. The CDR3 runs 13 residues. V was shortened by 1 base and J by 6 bases, with 7 bases between the two germline ends. The germline V gene has CDR1 LGHNA and CDR2 YSLEER. CDR3 residues: CASSQARSQPQHF. CDR3 nucleotide sequence: TGCGCCAGCAGCCAAGCCAGATCTCAGCCCCAGCATTTT.

There are a few counts of this clonotype. In DNA, the CDR3 is TGTGCCAGCAGCCCTACCCAGGGATGGGGCTACACCTTC. This gives the protein CASSPTQGWGYTF. The V gene is TRBV12-3 or TRBV12-4, the J gene TRBJ1-2; maybe TRBD1 (5 bases). This CDR3 has 13 residues. V dropped 6 bases and J dropped 8 bases, with 16 bases sitting between them.

The V gene is TRBV7-9, the J gene TRBJ2-5; 12 bases are shared with TRBD2. Per the germline V gene, CDR1 is SEHNR and CDR2 is FQNEAQ (reference sequence). The CDR3 is 15 residues long. The J segment lost 4 bases and the V segment lost 4 bases, leaving 4 bases of the junction unmatched. The CDR3 is CASSSPLAGGETQYF. CDR3 nucleotides: TGTGCCAGCAGCTCTCCACTAGCGGGGGGAGAGACCCAGTACTTC.

Regarding this clonotype: With a much larger clone just one base away, this may be a read error. Here the CDR3 omits its conserved ending phenylalanine or tryptophan, so a read error is the likely source. CDR3 sequence: CASSQDGVTEAFL. Written as DNA, the CDR3 is TGCGCCAGCAGCCAAGATGGTGTCACTGAAGCTTTCCTT. The V call is TRBV4-1, the J call TRBJ1-1; D call uncertain. V lost 0 bases and J 4 bases, leaving 6 bases between the germline ends. Germline V gene sequence: CDR1 MGHRA, CDR2 YSYEKL. The CDR3 covers 13 residues.

This clonotype was counted at least ten times. The rearrangement joins TRBV9 to TRBJ2-3; unclear D gene. Germline-derived CDR1 and CDR2 are SGDLS and YYNGEE. The CDR3 is 15 amino acids. Trimming removed 0 bases at V and 0 bases at J, with 8 bases between. The CDR3 DNA reads as TGTGCCAGCAGCGTAGTGGGCAGTAGCACAGATACGCAGTATTTT. It encodes CASSVVGSSTDTQYF.

This clonotype was detected many times. This chain's CDR3 is CASSQDLTSGPSTDTQYF. The CDR3 DNA follows: TGCGCCAGCAGCCAAGATCTCACTAGCGGACCTAGCACAGATACGCAGTATTTT. The chain uses TRBV4-3 and TRBJ2-3, with 8 nucleotides matching TRBD2. Per germline, CDR1 LGHNA and CDR2 YSLEER. Trimming took 0 bases from V and 0 from J; bases not matched to a gene: 8. This CDR3 is 18 amino acids long.

This clonotype appeared many times. The chain carries TRBV5-6 and TRBJ2-3; 7 bases map to TRBD1. This CDR3 spans 14 amino acids. Trimming removed 4 bases from V and 6 bases from J; junction bases left unmatched: 8. Germline CDR1 is SGHDT and CDR2 is YYEEEE. CDR3 sequence: CASSHDREADTQYF. DNA of the CDR3: TGTGCCAGCAGCCACGACAGGGAAGCTGATACGCAGTATTTT.

With respect to this clonotype: Mismatch with germline at one junction end may stem from a read error. The rearrangement joins TRBV27 to TRBJ1-1; 10 bases line up with TRBD1. The CDR3 is 13 residues long. Looked up from germline, CDR1 is MNHEY and CDR2 is SMNVEV (reference sequence). CDR3 in amino acids: CASTSTGGTAAFF. In DNA, the CDR3 is TGTGCCAGCACCTCGACAGGGGGCACTGCAGCTTTCTTT.

The genes are TRBV14 and TRBJ1-1; 7 nucleotides agree with TRBD1. This CDR3 is built from 15 residues. Germline-derived CDR1 and CDR2 are SGHDN and FVKESK. V lost 5 bases, J lost 0 bases, and 6 bases stayed unmatched. The CDR3 region is CASSERQGLNTEAFF. CDR3 nucleotides: TGTGCCAGCAGCGAACGACAGGGTCTGAACACTGAAGCTTTCTTT.

A few counts support this clonotype. The CDR3 protein is CASSKFVDDLPYNEQFF. CDR3 in DNA: TGTGCCAGCAGTAAATTCGTAGATGACCTTCCCTACAATGAGCAGTTCTTC. The chain combines TRBV6-1 with TRBJ2-1; D call uncertain. The CDR3 consists of 17 residues. V dropped 5 bases and J dropped 2 bases, with 19 bases sitting between them. CDR1 and CDR2 from the germline V gene are MNHNS and SASEGT.

Only one count was recorded for this clonotype. V usage is TRBV7-9 and J usage is TRBJ2-2; 7 bases are a match to TRBD1. Germline trimming cut 8 bases from V and 1 base from J; bases unmatched to any gene: 10. Germline V gene sequence: CDR1 SEHNR, CDR2 FQNEAQ (reference sequence). The CDR3 loop spans 16 amino acids. CDR3 in DNA: TGTGCCAGCTGCCAGAACCGGGACAGGAACACCGGGGAGCTGTTTTTT. Translation gives CASCQNRDRNTGELFF.

This clonotype was detected ten times or more. The chain uses TRBV12-3 or TRBV12-4 and TRBJ1-6, with D maybe TRBD1 (6 bases). Trimming left V 6 bases short and J 0 bases short, with 12 bases between. This CDR3 has 16 residues. CDR3 DNA sequence: TGTGCCAGCAGGGAAACAGGGAACTCCTATAATTCACCCCTCCACTTT. Its protein is CASRETGNSYNSPLHF.